This record concerns one T cell receptor (beta chain) sequence. This sample stems from a study of blood T cell repertoires in COVID-19. Study summary: Acute-phase and convalescent COVID-19 samples originated in the United States, Italy and Spain.

Trimming took 4 bases from V and 2 from J; bases not matched to a gene: 1. The CDR3 spans 14 residues. Germline V gene lookup returns CDR1 LGHNT and CDR2 FRNRAP. The authors' processing: Reference gene primer amplification in the assay estimated nucleated cell counts. Method: immunoSEQ multiplex PCR; TCRdb's copy keeps in-frame clones and lacks some. D and trimming come from the DNA, and the V and J calls and clone size come from that table. The sample holds tens of thousands of clones; roughly nine tenths are singletons and the top ten take about 1.5%. This TCR was recovered from a man between 60 and 70 years old with acute or convalescent COVID-19. The specimen was peripheral blood. V usage is TRBV12-5 and J usage is TRBJ2-2, with 7 bases lining up with TRBD2. The CDR3 loop reads CASGWEGNTGELFF. CDR3 bases: TGTGCTAGTGGTTGGGAGGGAAACACCGGGGAGCTGTTTTTT.